Shown below are 3 T cell receptor beta chains from a single sample sequenced in a study of tumor and adjacent non-tumor tissue in lung cancer. The library came from three nested PCR rounds adapted from ARM-PCR protocols. MiXCR, applied by TCRdb to the multiplex PCR reads, yields one record per CDR3 protein. The table lists tens of thousands of distinct CDR3 sequences, around 64% of them singletons. No cell sorting was done before RNA was extracted from the tissue. More than 3 cm separated this lung sample from the edge of the tumor. The sequenced sample was distant non-tumor lung tissue. These receptors were taken from a man between 65 and 80 years old with non-small cell lung cancer.

This clonotype was detected many times. The chain is built from TRBV6-1 and TRBJ2-7, with 8 bases aligning to TRBD1. The CDR3 consists of 14 residues. Germline CDR1 is MNHNS and CDR2 is SASEGT. The V segment lost 6 bases and the J segment 5 bases; nucleotides outside the gene matches: 9. Here the CDR3 reads CASRGTGPSDEQYF. The CDR3 nucleotides read TGTGCCAGCAGGGGGACAGGACCTAGCGACGAGCAGTACTTC.

This clonotype appeared a few times. Given a much more abundant clone one base away, this may be a read error. This chain links TRBV29-1 with TRBJ1-2; D possibly corresponds to TRBD1 (6 bases). V lost 8 bases, J lost 12 bases, and 22 bases lay in between. The CDR3 consists of 12 residues. Germline V gene sequence: CDR1 SQVTM, CDR2 ANQGSEA. The CDR3 loop is CSIAYGAGVHTF. For the CDR3, the DNA is TGCAGCATTGCATATGGGGCAGGGGTCCACACCTTC. The full variable domain, in which reference TRBV29-1 and TRBJ1-2 provide the parts outside the CDR3, is SAVISQKPSRDICQRGTSLTIQCQVDSQVTMMFWYRQQPGQSLTLIATANQGSEATYESGFVIDKFPISRPNLTFSTLTVSNMSPEDSSIYLCSIAYGAGVHTFGSGTRLTVV.

The chain links TRBV7-8 to TRBJ1-4; D not resolved. The CDR3 covers 14 residues. With 6 bases removed from V and 6 bases from J, the gap between germline ends came to 14 bases. Germline V lookup: CDR1 SGHVS, CDR2 FQNEAQ. The CDR3 sequence: CASRQSQEYEKLFF. In DNA form, the CDR3 reads TGTGCCAGCAGGCAATCCCAAGAGTATGAAAAACTGTTTTTT.